The TCR beta chain described here comes from a study of cytomegalovirus exposure and HLA in healthy donors. Study details: Out of 180 million or so T cells, an earlier analysis found around 120 million unique TCR beta sequences in total.

The study ran its PCR with 60 Vbeta and 13 Jbeta primers. Profiling relied on immunoSEQ multiplex PCR, and the TCRdb table lists in-frame clones only, not all of them. Here the sample spans 55,000 to 75,000 clones, approximately 60% being singletons. The CDR3 is 12 amino acids. Trimming removed 4 bases at V and 8 bases at J, with 12 bases between. The germline CDR1 and CDR2 sequences are SGHRS and YFSETQ. The V call is TRBV5-1, the J call TRBJ1-2, with TRBD1 as a possible D gene (6 bases). Specimen: PBMCs. This receptor was identified in a young man in good health and CMV-seronegative. CDR3 region: CASSPDSFGYTF. As DNA, the CDR3 is TGCGCCAGCAGCCCGGACAGTTTCGGCTACACCTTC.